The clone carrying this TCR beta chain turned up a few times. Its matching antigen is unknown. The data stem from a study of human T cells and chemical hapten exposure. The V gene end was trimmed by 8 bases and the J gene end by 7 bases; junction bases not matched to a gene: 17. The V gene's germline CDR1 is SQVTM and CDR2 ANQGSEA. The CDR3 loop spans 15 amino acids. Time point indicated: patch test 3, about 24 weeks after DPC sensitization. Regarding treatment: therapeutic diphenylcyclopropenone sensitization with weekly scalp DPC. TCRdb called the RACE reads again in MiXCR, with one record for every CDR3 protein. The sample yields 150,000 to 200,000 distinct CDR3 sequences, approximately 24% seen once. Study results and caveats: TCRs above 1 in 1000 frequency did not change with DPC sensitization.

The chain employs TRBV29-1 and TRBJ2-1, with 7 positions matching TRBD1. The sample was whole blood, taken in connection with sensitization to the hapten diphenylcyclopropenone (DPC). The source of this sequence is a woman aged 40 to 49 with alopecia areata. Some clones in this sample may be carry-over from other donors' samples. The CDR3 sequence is CSLTGAAWAGNEQFF. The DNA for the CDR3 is TGCAGCCTTACAGGGGCGGCTTGGGCAGGGAATGAGCAGTTCTTC.